This is a list of T cell receptor beta chains from one sample in a study of cytomegalovirus exposure and HLA in healthy donors. Only in-frame clones appear in the TCRdb table, and some are missing; sequencing was by immunoSEQ multiplex PCR. The data hold around 120,000 clones, with about 80% observed a single time. Specimen: PBMCs. These receptors originate from a young man in good health and CMV-seronegative. Both conserved end residues are part of each CDR3. A D gene is named only where the DNA matches it firmly. Only some rows state a clone size, as once, few, many or a class for expanded clones.

d_call: .; clone_size: .; j_call: TRBJ1-5; v_call: TRBV7-2; cdr3_nt: TGTGCCAGCAGCTTTACAGAGAATCAGCCCCAGCATTTT; cdr3_aa: CASSFTENQPQHF
d_call: .; clone_size: .; j_call: TRBJ1-5; v_call: TRBV19; cdr3_nt: TGTGCCAGTAGTAGCGAGGCTGGGCCCCAGCATTTT; cdr3_aa: CASSSEAGPQHF
d_call: TRBD1; clone_size: once; j_call: TRBJ2-1; v_call: TRBV19; cdr3_nt: TGTGCCAGTAGTATGGGGCAGGGGGCGGGTGAGCAGTTCTTC; cdr3_aa: CASSMGQGAGEQFF
d_call: .; clone_size: .; j_call: TRBJ2-5; v_call: TRBV7-6; cdr3_nt: TGTGCCAGCAGCGTAGGGGGCCTAGCGGGTAGGCGGCAAGAGACCCAGTACTTC; cdr3_aa: CASSVGGLAGRRQETQYF
d_call: .; clone_size: .; j_call: TRBJ1-2; v_call: TRBV29-1; cdr3_nt: TGCAGCGTCGGGGCCGGGAGCTATGGCTACACCTTC; cdr3_aa: CSVGAGSYGYTF
d_call: TRBD2; clone_size: .; j_call: TRBJ2-2; v_call: TRBV19; cdr3_nt: TGTGCCAGTAGTATTGGACTAGCGGGGATTACCGAGGAGCTGTTTTTT; cdr3_aa: CASSIGLAGITEELFF
d_call: .; clone_size: once; j_call: TRBJ1-2; v_call: TRBV19; cdr3_nt: TGTGCCAGTAGCAGATCTAGGGGAAACTATGGCTACACCTTC; cdr3_aa: CASSRSRGNYGYTF
d_call: .; clone_size: .; j_call: TRBJ2-4; v_call: TRBV29-1; cdr3_nt: TGCAGCGTTGAAGATCTAGAAAACATTCAGTACTTC; cdr3_aa: CSVEDLENIQYF
d_call: .; clone_size: .; j_call: TRBJ2-5; v_call: TRBV7-2; cdr3_nt: TGTGCCAGCAGCTTTATGGCAGGGAGGCTCCAAGAGACCCAGTACTTC; cdr3_aa: CASSFMAGRLQETQYF
d_call: .; clone_size: .; j_call: TRBJ1-1; v_call: TRBV29-1; cdr3_nt: TGCAGCGTTTCGACAGCTAGGAACACTGAAGCTTTCTTT; cdr3_aa: CSVSTARNTEAFF
d_call: TRBD2; clone_size: .; j_call: TRBJ2-3; v_call: TRBV6-1; cdr3_nt: TGTGCCAGCACCGGACTAGCGCTAAGCACAGATACGCAGTATTTT; cdr3_aa: CASTGLALSTDTQYF
d_call: TRBD1; clone_size: .; j_call: TRBJ2-5; v_call: TRBV5-1; cdr3_nt: TGCGCCAGCAGCTTCCCAATACCCGGACAGGGGGCGGGGGAGACCCAGTACTTC; cdr3_aa: CASSFPIPGQGAGETQYF
d_call: .; clone_size: once; j_call: TRBJ1-1; v_call: TRBV19; cdr3_nt: TGTGCCAGTAGCCCCGCGGGTTGTGAAGCTTTCTTT; cdr3_aa: CASSPAGCEAFF